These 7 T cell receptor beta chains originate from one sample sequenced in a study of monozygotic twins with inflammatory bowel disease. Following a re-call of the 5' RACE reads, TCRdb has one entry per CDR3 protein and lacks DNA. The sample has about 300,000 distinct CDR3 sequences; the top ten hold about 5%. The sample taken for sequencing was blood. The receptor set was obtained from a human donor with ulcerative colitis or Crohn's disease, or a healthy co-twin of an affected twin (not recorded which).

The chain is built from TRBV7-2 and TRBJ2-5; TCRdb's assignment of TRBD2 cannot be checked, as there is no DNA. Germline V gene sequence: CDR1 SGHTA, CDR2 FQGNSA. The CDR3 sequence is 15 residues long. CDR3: CASSNRWTKLETQYF.

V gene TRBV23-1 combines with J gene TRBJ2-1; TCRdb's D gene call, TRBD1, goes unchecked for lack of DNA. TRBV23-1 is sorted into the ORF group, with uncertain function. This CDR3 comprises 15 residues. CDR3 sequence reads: CASSEGTGTYNEQFF.

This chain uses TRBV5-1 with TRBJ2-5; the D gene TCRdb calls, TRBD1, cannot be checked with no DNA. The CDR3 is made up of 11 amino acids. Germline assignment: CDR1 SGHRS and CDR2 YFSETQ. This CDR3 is CASRSGTTQYF.

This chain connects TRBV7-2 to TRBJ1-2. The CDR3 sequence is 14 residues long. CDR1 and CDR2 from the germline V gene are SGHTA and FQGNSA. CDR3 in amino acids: CASSYRTDNYGYTF.

The CDR3 loop is CASSFISGAYGYTF. This rearrangement joins TRBV5-6 to TRBJ1-2; no DNA is available, so the TRBD1 call from TCRdb remains unchecked. There are 14 residues in the CDR3. Germline V gene sequence: CDR1 SGHDT, CDR2 YYEEEE.

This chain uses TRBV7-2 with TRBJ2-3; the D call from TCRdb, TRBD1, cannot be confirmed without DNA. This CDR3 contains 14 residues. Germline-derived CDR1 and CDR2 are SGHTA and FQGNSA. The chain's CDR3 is CASSLDVSGDTQYF.

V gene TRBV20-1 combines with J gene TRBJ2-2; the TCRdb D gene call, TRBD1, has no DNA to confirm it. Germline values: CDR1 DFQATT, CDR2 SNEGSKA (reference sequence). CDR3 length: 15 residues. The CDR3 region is CSARRTGANTGELFF.